This TCR beta chain was sequenced for a study of T cell repertoires in cytomegalovirus infection. The study, taken as a whole, reports: The ex vivo response was dominated by HLA-C-restricted CMV-specific TCR beta clonotypes.

Comment on this clonotype: What it binds is unknown.

The CDR3 extends over 13 amino acids. The germline gives CDR1 SGHNT, CDR2 YENEEA. Trimming cost V 3 bases and J 5 bases, with 8 bases left between them. TCRdb passed the reads through MiXCR, listing each CDR3 protein once. This sample has under 350,000 distinct CDR3 sequences, with less than 25% found just once. The chain couples TRBV11-3 to TRBJ2-1, with no clear D. The specimen was cultured PBMCs, collected from culture after CMV antigen stimulation. The sequence was obtained from a human donor in good health (CMV status not recorded). Some clones in this sample may be carry-over from other donors' samples. The CDR3 coding sequence is TGTGCCAGCAGCTTTTTCGCCAACAATGAGCAGTTCTTC. Protein sequence: CASSFFANNEQFF.